This TCR beta chain is drawn from a study of blood T cell repertoires in COVID-19. This clone was observed once. Germline V gene lookup returns CDR1 LGHDT and CDR2 YNNKEL (reference sequence). V shed 6 bases and J 4 bases; nucleotides not matched to a gene: 11. The length of the CDR3 is 16 residues. Libraries were prepared by immunoSEQ multiplex PCR; TCRdb keeps only in-frame clonotypes and omits some of them. The table has roughly 150,000 clones, around four fifths seen once; the top ten hold about 5.2%. Sequencing used PBMCs or T cells enriched from blood (not recorded which). The chain is built from TRBV3-1 (or the pseudogene TRBV3-2) and TRBJ2-1, with TRBD2 matching 8 bases. This TCR was sampled from an older man who had been exposed to COVID-19. CDR3 in DNA: TGTGCCAGCAGGCCCGGTGGGCGGGGGGCATACAATGAGCAGTTCTTC. Translating it yields CASRPGGRGAYNEQFF.